These 30 T cell receptor beta chains were sequenced from one sample in a study of blood T cell repertoires in COVID-19. Measured with immunoSEQ multiplex PCR; TCRdb has only the in-frame clones, and not every one. This table holds about 160,000 clones, just under 85% found once. Specimen: peripheral blood. Receptors were obtained from a woman of 80 years or more with acute or convalescent COVID-19.

Remarks on this clone: In the same sample, other DNA sequences code for this CDR3. The V and J genes are TRBV2 and TRBJ2-3; 12 bases align to TRBD2. V was clipped by 6 bases and J by 4 bases; unmatched bases: 5. CDR3 size: 15 residues. The germline CDR1 and CDR2 sequences are SNHLY and FYNNEI. The CDR3 protein is CASSPSGRDSDTQYF. CDR3 in DNA: TGTGCCAGCAGCCCTAGCGGGAGGGACTCAGATACGCAGTATTTT. The full variable domain, rest sourced from reference TRBV2 and TRBJ2-3, is EPEVTQTPSHQVTQMGQEVILRCVPISNHLYFYWYRQILGQKVEFLVSFYNNEISEKSEIFDDQFSVERPDGSNFTLKIRSTKLEDSAMYFCASSPSGRDSDTQYFGPGTRLTVL.

V gene TRBV30 combines with J gene TRBJ1-6, with TRBD1 matching over 9 bases. Looked up from germline, CDR1 is GTSNPN and CDR2 is SVGIG (reference sequence). The CDR3 sequence is 13 residues long. V was pared by 8 bases and J by 5 bases, with 4 bases of the junction left unmatched. The CDR3 sequence: CATRDRDNSPLHF. The CDR3, as DNA: TGTGCCACGAGGGACAGGGATAATTCACCCCTCCACTTT.

V usage is TRBV7-9 and J usage is TRBJ2-7, with 11 bases matching TRBD2. The junction had 3 bases not matched to a gene; V was cut back by 2 bases and J by 3 bases. Per the germline V gene, CDR1 is SEHNR and CDR2 is FQNEAQ (reference sequence). The CDR3 has 15 amino acids. This chain's CDR3 is CASSLSLAGGYEQYF. The CDR3 coding sequence is TGTGCCAGCAGCTTATCTCTAGCGGGGGGCTACGAGCAGTACTTC.

This rearrangement joins TRBV19 to TRBJ1-4; 8 bases are shared with TRBD1. This CDR3 region has 15 residues. J was trimmed by 8 bases and V by 2 bases; bases with no gene match: 7. Looked up from germline, CDR1 is LNHDA and CDR2 is SQIVND (reference sequence). CDR3 region: CASSIPDRVNEKLFF. In DNA, the CDR3 is TGTGCCAGTAGTATACCGGACAGGGTCAACGAAAAACTGTTTTTT.

The chain is built from TRBV18 and TRBJ1-6; 9 bases are a match to TRBD1. This CDR3 has 17 residues. Germline trimming cut 2 bases from V and 10 bases from J; bases unmatched to any gene: 12. CDR1 KGHSH and CDR2 LQKENI come from the germline V gene. The CDR3 coding sequence is TGTGCCAGCTCACCAAAGCCGGGACAGGGTTTCGTATCACCCCTCCACTTT. Translated: CASSPKPGQGFVSPLHF.

For this clone: The identical CDR3 is also encoded by other nucleotide sequences in the sample. The gene calls are TRBV11-2 and TRBJ2-7; 7 bases agree with TRBD1. The germline gives CDR1 SGHAT, CDR2 FQNNGV. V shed 5 bases and J 3 bases; nucleotides not matched to a gene: 4. The CDR3 is 13 amino acids. The CDR3 coding sequence is TGTGCCAGCAGCCCAGGGGGAAACTACGAGCAGTACTTC. It is translated as CASSPGGNYEQYF.

This clone occurred once. The chain recombines TRBV19 with TRBJ1-4; tentatively, D is TRBD1 (5 bases). Trimming stripped 11 bases from V and 8 bases from J, with 12 bases between. The germline V gene encodes CDR1 LNHDA and CDR2 SQIVND (reference sequence). The CDR3 loop spans 11 amino acids. The CDR3 region is CASRDFEKLFF. The CDR3 region has the DNA TGTGCCTCCCGGGACTTCGAAAAACTGTTTTTT. The full variable domain, in which reference TRBV19 and TRBJ1-4 provide the parts outside the CDR3, is DGGITQSPKYLFRKEGQNVTLSCEQNLNHDAMYWYRQDPGQGLRLIYYSQIVNDFQKGDIAEGYSVSREKKESFPLTVTSAQKNPTAFYLCASRDFEKLFFGSGTQLSVL.

This clone was found once. This sequence joins TRBV6-2 or TRBV6-3 and TRBJ2-5; possible D gene TRBD2, 5 bases. Germline loops: CDR1 MNHEY, CDR2 SVGEGT. This CDR3 has 14 residues. The V end was cut by 4 bases, the J end by 5 bases, with 14 bases between. The CDR3 loop reads CASSSLAKGETQYF. CDR3 bases: TGTGCCAGCAGTTCTTTAGCGAAGGGCGAGACCCAGTACTTC.

This chain links TRBV19 with TRBJ2-1, with D tentatively TRBD1 (6 bases). The CDR3 loop spans 17 amino acids. V shed 3 bases and J shed 6 bases, with 21 bases lying between them. Germline CDR1 is LNHDA and CDR2 is SQIVND (reference sequence). CDR3 in amino acids: CASSIRQVGSFSNEQFF. The CDR3 DNA follows: TGTGCCAGTAGTATTAGACAGGTAGGGTCGTTTAGCAATGAGCAGTTCTTC.

The J gene is TRBJ1-2, the V gene TRBV6-5; possibly TRBD1 for D (5 bases). V was cut by 0 bases and J by 6 bases, with 17 bases left in between. This CDR3 has 16 amino acids. Germline V gene sequence: CDR1 MNHEY, CDR2 SVGAGI. CDR3 in amino acids: CASSYSRAGGVDGYTF. In DNA, the CDR3 is TGTGCCAGCAGTTACTCCCGGGCCGGGGGGGTCGATGGCTACACCTTC.

The J gene is TRBJ2-2, the V gene TRBV9, with D unclear. In germline, CDR1 is SGDLS, CDR2 YYNGEE. The CDR3 has 13 residues. Trimming left V 4 bases short and J 2 bases short, with 6 bases between. In DNA form, the CDR3 reads TGTGCCAGCAGCCTTTTAAACACCGGGGAGCTGTTTTTT. Translated, it gives CASSLLNTGELFF.

The CDR3 sequence is CASGQIEWGYTF. CDR3 DNA sequence: TGTGCCAGCGGACAGATTGAGTGGGGCTACACCTTC. The chain recombines TRBV5-6 with TRBJ1-2; D is possibly TRBD1 (6 bases). Germline loops: CDR1 SGHDT, CDR2 YYEEEE. The CDR3 is made up of 12 amino acids. V was trimmed by 7 bases and J by 8 bases, leaving 15 bases between them.

V gene TRBV10-3 combines with J gene TRBJ1-6; possibly TRBD1 for D (5 bases). The germline gives CDR1 ENHRY, CDR2 SYGVKD. The V gene lost 3 bases and the J gene lost 8 bases, with 5 bases spanning the gap. The CDR3 has 12 residues. CDR3 region: CAISEGDSPLHF. DNA of the CDR3: TGTGCCATCAGTGAAGGGGATTCACCCCTCCACTTT.

The chain links TRBV10-3 to TRBJ2-6; D is unclear. Germline-derived CDR1 and CDR2 are ENHRY and SYGVKD. Between the trimmed V and J ends, which lost 0 bases and 0 bases, there was a span of 9 bases. This CDR3 has 17 residues. Written as DNA, the CDR3 is TGTGCCATCAGTGAGTCACTCTATTCCTCTGGGGCCAACGTCCTGACTTTC. Protein: CAISESLYSSGANVLTF.

This rearrangement joins TRBV18 to TRBJ1-1; 7 nucleotides line up with TRBD1. Germline CDR1 is KGHSH and CDR2 is LQKENI. Germline trimming cut 5 bases from V and 1 base from J; bases unmatched to any gene: 4. CDR3 size: 14 residues. CDR3 sequence (DNA): TGTGCCAGCTCATGGGACAGTAAGAACACTGAAGCTTTCTTT. Translation: CASSWDSKNTEAFF.

The chain is built from TRBV2 and TRBJ2-7, with 9 bases identical to TRBD2. CDR3 length equals 14 residues. Germline-derived CDR1 and CDR2 are SNHLY and FYNNEI. J lost 0 bases, V lost 5 bases, and 2 bases had no gene match. The CDR3 DNA reads as TGTGCCAGCAGTAGTAGCGGGAGCTCCTACGAGCAGTACTTC. Residues: CASSSSGSSYEQYF.

The J gene is TRBJ1-1, the V gene TRBV5-1; the D is unclear. The V gene lost 0 bases and the J gene lost 1 base, with 13 bases spanning the gap. Germline loops: CDR1 SGHRS, CDR2 YFSETQ. This CDR3 contains 16 residues. This CDR3 reads CASSLVGRNGNTEAFF. CDR3 DNA: TGCGCCAGCAGCTTGGTTGGCAGGAACGGGAACACTGAAGCTTTCTTT.

V is TRBV5-1 and J is TRBJ2-1, with TRBD2 matching 10 bases. Germline CDR1 reads SGHRS; CDR2 reads YFSETQ. Trimming cost V 3 bases and J 4 bases; bases outside gene matches: 4. CDR3 length: 15 amino acids. The CDR3 reads CASSSGTSEYNEQFF. DNA for the CDR3: TGCGCCAGCAGCTCGGGGACTAGCGAATACAATGAGCAGTTCTTC.

J is TRBJ2-7 and V is TRBV14; TRBD1 might be the D (6 bases). This CDR3 comprises 16 residues. Trimming pared 0 bases from V and 4 bases from J, leaving 16 bases between. Germline CDR1 reads SGHDN; CDR2 reads FVKESK. CDR3 amino acids: CASSQEGGQRRYEQYF. CDR3 nucleotides: TGTGCCAGCAGCCAAGAGGGTGGACAGCGTCGGTACGAGCAGTACTTC.

The rearrangement joins TRBV2 to TRBJ2-3; 8 nucleotides line up with TRBD1. Germline assignment: CDR1 SNHLY and CDR2 FYNNEI. CDR3 length: 13 amino acids. V was pared by 3 bases and J by 8 bases, with 4 bases of the junction left unmatched. The CDR3 nucleotides are TGTGCCAGCAGTGACCAGGGGGCAGGTACGCAGTATTTT. Translated, it gives CASSDQGAGTQYF.

V gene TRBV6-5 combines with J gene TRBJ2-7, with 14 bases lining up with TRBD2. Trimming at V came to 6 bases and at J to 12 bases, leaving 4 bases not matched to a gene. The CDR3 runs to 12 residues. Per germline, CDR1 MNHEY and CDR2 SVGAGI. The CDR3 DNA is TGTGCCAGCAGGGGGACTAGCGGGAGACGGTACTTC. Translation gives CASRGTSGRRYF.

The CDR3 DNA sequence: TGTGCCAGCCGACCTGGACAGTCGGCCGGGGAGCTGTTTTTT. Encoded protein: CASRPGQSAGELFF. This rearrangement joins TRBV7-9 to TRBJ2-2; TRBD1 might be the D (6 bases). V was cut by 8 bases and J by 6 bases, with 16 bases left in between. The germline V gene has CDR1 SEHNR and CDR2 FQNEAQ (reference sequence). CDR3 length: 14 residues.

The chain joins TRBV12-3 or TRBV12-4 to TRBJ1-6; 7 nucleotides agree with TRBD1. The CDR3 is 13 amino acids. V lost 6 bases to trimming and J lost 9 bases; unmatched junction nucleotides: 5. The CDR3 protein is CASSDRVASPLHF. The CDR3 nucleotides are TGTGCCAGCAGCGACAGGGTTGCTTCACCCCTCCACTTT.

The rearrangement links TRBV4-1 to TRBJ2-6; 12 bases are a match to TRBD1. The CDR3 is made up of 17 amino acids. Germline-derived CDR1 and CDR2 are MGHRA and YSYEKL. J gave up 4 bases and V 1 base, and 2 bases lay outside the gene matches. CDR3 bases: TGCGCCAGCAGCCAAGGGGACAGGGGGCCAGGGGCCAACGTCCTGACTTTC. Translating gives CASSQGDRGPGANVLTF.

This clone was detected only once. V gene TRBV28 combines with J gene TRBJ1-4, with D possibly matching TRBD1 (6 bases). CDR3 length: 14 amino acids. Trimming removed 3 bases from V and 5 bases from J, with 10 bases in between. From germline, CDR1 is MDHEN and CDR2 SYDVKM. The CDR3 nucleotides are TGTGCCAGCAGTTTGGGGGCTAGAAATGAAAAACTGTTTTTT. Protein sequence: CASSLGARNEKLFF.

The chain has TRBV12-3 or TRBV12-4 and TRBJ2-1; D ambiguous. This CDR3 is 12 amino acids long. Trimming removed 7 bases at V and 5 bases at J, with 9 bases between. The CDR3 region is CASTVYNNEQFF. The CDR3, as DNA: TGTGCCAGCACAGTTTATAACAATGAGCAGTTCTTC.

This clone occurred a few times. The chain joins TRBV19 to TRBJ2-1; D is uncertain. This CDR3 comprises 15 residues. The V gene lost 3 bases and the J gene lost 2 bases, with 11 bases spanning the gap. The germline V gene has CDR1 LNHDA and CDR2 SQIVND (reference sequence). CDR3 sequence (DNA): TGTGCCAGTAGTATTGGCAGTCCAGCCTACAATGAGCAGTTCTTC. Translated: CASSIGSPAYNEQFF.

V usage is TRBV6-5 and J usage is TRBJ1-2; the D gene is possibly TRBD1 (6 bases). This CDR3 has 15 residues. Trimming took off 10 bases at V and 0 bases at J, with 18 bases between the two ends. Germline V gene lookup returns CDR1 MNHEY and CDR2 SVGAGI. The CDR3 region has the DNA TGTGCCACCAGGCGAGGGGGGGATACTAACTATGGCTACACCTTC. It specifies CATRRGGDTNYGYTF.

The chain uses TRBV27 and TRBJ1-1, with 7 bases identical to TRBD1. The germline CDR1 and CDR2 sequences are MNHEY and SMNVEV (reference sequence). The CDR3 spans 18 residues. Trimming at V came to 2 bases and at J to 1 base, leaving 13 bases not matched to a gene. CDR3 region: CASSLGGTAASGNTEAFF. The CDR3 nucleotides are TGTGCCAGCAGTTTAGGAGGGACAGCGGCATCGGGGAACACTGAAGCTTTCTTT.

The V and J genes are TRBV30 and TRBJ1-5; no clear D. V lost 0 bases, J lost 7 bases, and 10 bases lay in between. This CDR3 is 13 amino acids long. Germline V CDR1 and CDR2: GTSNPN, SVGIG (reference sequence). CDR3 sequence (DNA): TGTGCCTGGAGTGTCTGGGAGAAACAGCCCCAGCATTTT. Translated: CAWSVWEKQPQHF.